What follows are 17 T cell receptor delta chains derived from one specimen sequenced in a study of γδ T cells in repeated Plasmodium falciparum infection. Flow sorting of PBMC yielded separate Vgamma9/Vdelta2+ and Vdelta2-negative gammadelta T cell populations for bulk repertoire analysis. TCRdb re-processed the multiplex PCR reads via CATT. This table holds 70,000 to 95,000 delta-chain clones, under 1.5% found once. Sequencing used gamma-delta T cells from blood. The receptors stem from a pool of human donors (malaria-infected and uninfected, not separated).

This clone was counted a few times. The TCRdb protein, from a much larger clone, departs from this DNA's translation at residue 9, likely by read error; the protein shown derives from the DNA. The CDR3 region has the DNA TGTGCTCTTAGGAAATGGGGGATTCATGGCACCGATAAACTCATCTTT. It translates to CALRKWGIHGTDKLIF. The chain links TRDV1 to TRDJ1; 8 bases fit TRDD3. The J gene was not available in TCRdb and was assigned here by matching the DNA to germline segments. The germline V gene has CDR1 TSWWSYY and CDR2 QGS. Losses at the gene ends were 8 bases for V and 1 base for J; bases not matched to a gene: 12. This CDR3 comprises 16 residues.

Regarding this clone: TCRdb's entry gives the protein of a much larger clone, which mismatches this DNA's translation at residue 17, likely from a read error; the protein reported here is translated from the DNA. The V call is TRDV2, the J call TRDJ1, with TRDD3 identical over 13 bases. TCRdb records no J gene; here it was assigned by comparing the DNA to germline. Unmatched junction bases numbered 28, after V lost 1 base and J lost 3 bases. The CDR3 sequence is 24 residues long. Germline CDR1 reads GEAIGNYY; CDR2 reads EKD. The CDR3 protein is CACDTGPISGKVLGDTPNSDKLIF. Written as DNA, the CDR3 is TGTGCCTGTGACACTGGCCCTATTTCCGGCAAAGTACTGGGGGATACGCCAAACTCCGATAAACTCATCTTT.

Remarks on this clone: TCRdb pairs this DNA with a much larger clone's protein that differs at residue 4, likely a read error; the protein shown was translated from the DNA. V and J are TRDV3 and TRDJ1, with 12 bases lining up with TRDD3. The germline CDR1 and CDR2 sequences are TVYSNPD and GDNSRS (reference sequence). Trimming removed 1 base from V and 3 bases from J; junction bases left unmatched: 27. The CDR3 consists of 22 residues. In nucleotides, the CDR3 is TGTGCCTTTAACCGCCACTTCCTACGTCTGACTGGGGGATACAAGCGGGCCGATAAACTCATCTTT. Its translation: CAFNRHFLRLTGGYKRADKLIF.

This clone showed up just a few times. This sequence is one base from a far larger clone and is likely a read error. Other DNA sequences in this specimen translate into the identical CDR3. CDR3 residues: CALGKGSYGGVRLGYTDKLIF. The CDR3 DNA sequence: TGTGCTCTTGGGAAGGGCTCCTACGGGGGAGTACGATTAGGGTACACCGATAAACTCATCTTT. The V gene is TRDV1, the J gene TRDJ1; D could derive from TRDD2 or TRDD3 (6 bases each). V lost 5 bases to trimming and J lost 0 bases, with 31 bases between them. The CDR3 spans 21 residues. Germline V gives CDR1 TSWWSYY, CDR2 QGS.

This clone was observed many times. For this DNA, TCRdb reports the protein of a much larger clone, which diverges at residue 8, most likely from a read error; the protein presented here is translated directly from the DNA. V gene TRDV3 combines with J gene TRDJ1, with D tentatively TRDD3 (6 bases). From germline, CDR1 is TVYSNPD and CDR2 GDNSRS (reference sequence). The ends were cut back, 2 bases at V and 3 bases at J, with 13 bases in the middle. This CDR3 is 13 amino acids long. The CDR3 DNA follows: TGTGCCTTTTCTGGGGAATACGCCGATAAACTCATCTTT. Translation: CAFSGEYADKLIF. Looking up the rest from reference TRDV3 and TRDJ1 gives the full variable domain: CDKVTQSSPDQTVASGSEVVLLCTYDTVYSNPDLFWYRIRPDYSFQFVFYGDNSRSEGADFTQGRFSVKHILTQKAFHLVISPVRTEDSATYYCAFSGEYADKLIFGKGTRVTVEP.

Within the sample, this clone is medium-sized (0.01 to 0.1%). The same CDR3 is also encoded by other DNA sequences in this sample. The gene calls are TRDV2 and TRDJ1; 11 nucleotides agree with TRDD3. Germline values: CDR1 GEAIGNYY, CDR2 EKD. V dropped 2 bases and J dropped 8; count of bases not matched to a gene: 6. CDR3 length: 14 amino acids. CDR3 region: CACDKLGDKGKLIF. In DNA, the CDR3 is TGTGCCTGTGACAAACTGGGGGATAAGGGAAAACTCATCTTT.

This clone was seen a handful of times. TCRdb has a much larger clone's protein, which differs at residue 10 from the translation of this DNA, likely because of a read error; what is shown is the protein translated from the DNA. The CDR3 loop reads CALGPKPAFPRRGARTGKLIF. CDR3 in DNA: TGTGCTCTTGGGCCAAAACCCGCCTTCCCACGGAGGGGGGCCCGTACTGGAAAACTCATCTTT. The chain carries TRDV1 and TRDJ1, with a weak D call TRDD2 (6 bases). Looked up from germline, CDR1 is TSWWSYY and CDR2 is QGS. The V gene lost 5 bases and the J gene lost 8 bases, with 39 bases spanning the gap. The CDR3 has 21 amino acids.

This clone appeared a few times. The amino acid sequence in TCRdb belongs to a much larger clone and departs from this DNA's translation at residue 13, likely a sequencing read error; the sequence shown is translated from the DNA. The rearrangement uses TRDV1 and TRDJ1, with 9 bases matching TRDD3. After removal of 2 bases from V and 0 bases from J, the junction contained 22 bases not matched to a gene. Germline assignment: CDR1 TSWWSYY and CDR2 QGS. CDR3 length: 22 residues. CDR3 protein: CALGEASTGGPILFKYTDKLIF. DNA for the CDR3: TGTGCTCTTGGGGAAGCCAGTACTGGGGGACCCATCCTATTTAAGTACACCGATAAACTCATCTTT.

This clone counts as medium-sized. The chain combines TRDV2 with TRDJ2; 7 bases align to TRDD3. There are 22 residues in the CDR3. V trimming: 0 bases; J trimming: 0 bases; junction bases outside the gene matches: 21. In germline, CDR1 is GEAIGNYY, CDR2 EKD. CDR3 loop: CACDTHRGPGIKGLSLTAQLFF. CDR3 DNA sequence: TGTGCCTGTGACACCCACCGAGGACCGGGGATAAAGGGGCTTTCTTTGACAGCACAACTCTTCTTT.

This clone occurred a few times. The protein in TCRdb stems from a much larger clone and differs at residue 13 from this DNA's translation, likely a read error; here the protein is translated from the DNA. The chain is built from TRDV2 and TRDJ3; TRDD3 matches 7 bases. No J gene was available from TCRdb, and it was assigned here by a germline match of the DNA. The germline gives CDR1 GEAIGNYY, CDR2 EKD. The CDR3 spans 23 residues. V shed 3 bases and J 0 bases; nucleotides not matched to a gene: 22. CDR3 sequence reads: CACDLPVGGGRYSSSWDTRQMFF. Here the CDR3 DNA reads TGTGCCTGTGACCTGCCCGTTGGTGGGGGACGATACTCCAGCTCCTGGGACACCCGACAGATGTTTTTC.

Only a few counts were recorded for this clone. TCRdb's protein for this DNA is that of a much larger clone and differs from the translation at residue 22, likely a read error; the protein shown is the DNA translation. The V call is TRDV1, the J call TRDJ1; D not resolved. TCRdb records no J gene; here it was assigned by comparing the DNA to germline. CDR1 is TSWWSYY, CDR2 QGS, per germline. The CDR3 is made up of 25 amino acids. The CDR3 bases are TGTGCTCTTGAGTCCCCGAGGCGACCTCTTTTGAAGACAAACCGACTTACTGTGTACACCGATAGACTCATCTTT. Translation gives CALESPRRPLLKTNRLTVYTDRLIF.

A word on this clone: The TCRdb protein, from a much larger clone, departs from this DNA's translation at residue 8, likely by read error; the protein shown derives from the DNA. The chain recombines TRDV3 with TRDJ1; 13 nucleotides match TRDD3. The V and J ends lost 1 base and 7 bases, in that order; junction bases with no gene match: 21. This CDR3 is 19 amino acids long. Per the germline V gene, CDR1 is TVYSNPD and CDR2 is GDNSRS (reference sequence). Here the CDR3 reads CAFIPTSAYWGIRKAKLIF. The CDR3 region has the DNA TGTGCCTTTATCCCTACTTCCGCCTACTGGGGGATACGTAAGGCTAAACTCATCTTT.

This clone was counted between two and nine times. This likely reflects a read error, since a far larger clone is one base away. The identical CDR3 is also encoded by other nucleotide sequences in the sample. The genes are TRDV1 and TRDJ1; no firm D call. The J gene, not given by TCRdb, was assigned here from a germline match of the nucleotide sequence. Germline CDR1 reads TSWWSYY; CDR2 reads QGS. The ends were cut back, 4 bases at V and 2 bases at J, with 26 bases in the middle. The CDR3 length is 19 residues. This chain's CDR3 is CALGGPQGVPRLGTDKLIF. The CDR3 DNA follows: TGTGCTCTTGGGGGACCGCAAGGGGTGCCCCGTCTTGGAACCGATAAACTCATCTTT.

This clone occurred a few times. The TCRdb protein comes from a much larger clone and disagrees with this DNA's translation at residue 13, likely due to a read error; the protein given here is derived from the DNA. V is TRDV2 and J is TRDJ3; TRDD3 matches at 10 bases. The J gene, missing from TCRdb, was assigned here through DNA to germline matching. Germline loops: CDR1 GEAIGNYY, CDR2 EKD. J gave up 2 bases and V 3 bases, and 15 bases lay outside the gene matches. The CDR3 is made up of 21 amino acids. CDR3 nucleotides: TGTGCCTGTGACGCCTCACTGGGGGATCCCTTGAGCCCCTGGGACACCCGACAGATGTTTTTC. Its translation: CACDASLGDPLSPWDTRQMFF.

This clone has only a few counts. This likely traces to a read error, being one base from a far larger clone. The sample contains more than one DNA sequence encoding this CDR3. V and J are TRDV2 and TRDJ2, with 10 bases that match TRDD3. The J gene, left out of TCRdb, was set here by checking the DNA against germline. The V segment lost 0 bases and the J segment 4 bases; nucleotides outside the gene matches: 25. Per germline, CDR1 GEAIGNYY and CDR2 EKD. CDR3 length equals 23 residues. The CDR3 reads CACDTVSPSTRTGGYGETAQLFF. The CDR3 DNA reads TGTGCCTGTGACACCGTGAGTCCCTCGACTCGTACCGGGGGATACGGGGAGACAGCACAACTCTTCTTT.

This clone was counted only a few times. TCRdb's protein, taken from a much larger clone, differs from this DNA's translation at residue 4, likely owing to a read error; the protein displayed comes from the DNA. This chain joins TRDV1 and TRDJ1; D not resolved. Trimming pared 8 bases from V and 1 base from J, leaving 11 bases between. The CDR3 consists of 13 residues. Germline V gene data show CDR1 as TSWWSYY and CDR2 as QGS. This chain's CDR3 is CALRALTTDKLIF. Here the CDR3 DNA reads TGTGCTCTTAGGGCCCTAACCACCGATAAACTCATCTTT.

The table lists this clone with a few counts. The mismatch at residue 11 between this DNA's translation and the TCRdb protein of a much larger clone likely reflects a read error; the protein shown is translated from the DNA. V is TRDV1 and J is TRDJ2, with TRDD3 matching over 9 bases. TCRdb offers no J gene call, so here the DNA was matched to germline to obtain one. V dropped 0 bases and J dropped 0; count of bases not matched to a gene: 29. Germline V gene sequence: CDR1 TSWWSYY, CDR2 QGS. The CDR3 totals 26 residues. CDR3 amino acids: CALGELALPMRLGDSPSLALTAQLFF. Here the CDR3 DNA reads TGTGCTCTTGGGGAACTAGCGCTTCCTATGAGGCTGGGGGATTCTCCTTCCTTAGCTTTGACAGCACAACTCTTCTTT.